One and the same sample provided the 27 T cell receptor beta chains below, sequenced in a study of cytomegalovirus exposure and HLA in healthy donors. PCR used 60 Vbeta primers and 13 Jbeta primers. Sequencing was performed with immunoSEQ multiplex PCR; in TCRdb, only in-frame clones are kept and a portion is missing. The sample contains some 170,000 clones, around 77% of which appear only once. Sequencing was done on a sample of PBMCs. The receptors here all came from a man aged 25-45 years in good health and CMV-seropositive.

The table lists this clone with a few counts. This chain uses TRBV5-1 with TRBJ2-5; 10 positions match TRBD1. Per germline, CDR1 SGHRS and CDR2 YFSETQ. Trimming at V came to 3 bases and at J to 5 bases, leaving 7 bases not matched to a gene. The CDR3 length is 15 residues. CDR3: CASSYDRGRGETQYF. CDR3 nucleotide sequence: TGCGCCAGCAGCTACGACAGGGGGCGCGGGGAGACCCAGTACTTC.

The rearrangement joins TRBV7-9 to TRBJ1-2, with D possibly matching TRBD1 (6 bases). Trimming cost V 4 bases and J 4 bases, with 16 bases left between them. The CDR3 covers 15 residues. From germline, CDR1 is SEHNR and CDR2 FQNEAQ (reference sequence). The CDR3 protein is CASSWGAGATYGYTF. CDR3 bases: TGTGCCAGCAGCTGGGGGGCGGGGGCCACCTATGGCTACACCTTC. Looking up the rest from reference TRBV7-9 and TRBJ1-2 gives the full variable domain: DTGVSQNPRHKITKRGQNVTFRCDPISEHNRLYWYRQTLGQGPEFLTYFQNEAQLEKSRLLSDRFSAERPKGSFSTLEIQRTEQGDSAMYLCASSWGAGATYGYTFGSGTRLTVV.

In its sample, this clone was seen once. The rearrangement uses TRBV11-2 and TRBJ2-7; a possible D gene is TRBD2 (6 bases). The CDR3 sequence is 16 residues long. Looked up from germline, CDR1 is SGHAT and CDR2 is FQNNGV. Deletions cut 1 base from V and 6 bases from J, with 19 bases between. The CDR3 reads CASSLVSGLGLREQYF. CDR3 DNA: TGTGCCAGCAGCTTAGTGTCGGGACTGGGGCTGCGCGAGCAGTACTTC.

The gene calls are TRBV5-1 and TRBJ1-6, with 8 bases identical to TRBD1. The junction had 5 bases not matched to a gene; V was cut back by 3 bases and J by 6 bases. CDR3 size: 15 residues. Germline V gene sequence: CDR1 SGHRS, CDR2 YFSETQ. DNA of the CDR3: TGCGCCAGCAGCTCAGGACAGGGAGCTAATTCACCCCTCCACTTT. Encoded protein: CASSSGQGANSPLHF.

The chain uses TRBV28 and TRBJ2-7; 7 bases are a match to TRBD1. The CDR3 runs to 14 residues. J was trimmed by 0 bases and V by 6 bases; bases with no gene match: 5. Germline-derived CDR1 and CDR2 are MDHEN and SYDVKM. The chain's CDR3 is CASRRDRISYEQYF. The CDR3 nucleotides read TGTGCCAGCAGACGGGACAGAATCTCCTACGAGCAGTACTTC.

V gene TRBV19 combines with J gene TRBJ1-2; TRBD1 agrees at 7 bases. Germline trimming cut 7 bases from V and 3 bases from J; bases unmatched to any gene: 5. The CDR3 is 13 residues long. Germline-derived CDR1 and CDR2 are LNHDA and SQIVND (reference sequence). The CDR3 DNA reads TGTGCCAGTAAACGACAGGGACACTATGGCTACACCTTC. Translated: CASKRQGHYGYTF.

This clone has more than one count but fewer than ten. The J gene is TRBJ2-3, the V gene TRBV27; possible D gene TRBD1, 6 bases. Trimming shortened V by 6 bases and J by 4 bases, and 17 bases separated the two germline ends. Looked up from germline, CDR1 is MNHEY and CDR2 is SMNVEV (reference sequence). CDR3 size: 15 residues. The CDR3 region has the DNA TGTGCCAGCAGATCCGGGACAAGGAACGCAGATACGCAGTATTTT. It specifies CASRSGTRNADTQYF.

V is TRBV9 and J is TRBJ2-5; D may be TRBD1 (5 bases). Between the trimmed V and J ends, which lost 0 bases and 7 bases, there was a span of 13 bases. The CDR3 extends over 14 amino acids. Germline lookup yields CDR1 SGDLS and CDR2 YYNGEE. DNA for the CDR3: TGTGCCAGCAGCGTAGGGCAGGGTTTTGTGACCCAGTACTTC. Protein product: CASSVGQGFVTQYF.

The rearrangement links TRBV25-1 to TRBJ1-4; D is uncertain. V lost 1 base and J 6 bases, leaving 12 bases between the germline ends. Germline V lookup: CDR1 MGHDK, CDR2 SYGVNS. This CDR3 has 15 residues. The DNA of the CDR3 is TGTGCCAGCAGTGAATCGCGACAAACCGATGAAAAACTGTTTTTT. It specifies CASSESRQTDEKLFF.

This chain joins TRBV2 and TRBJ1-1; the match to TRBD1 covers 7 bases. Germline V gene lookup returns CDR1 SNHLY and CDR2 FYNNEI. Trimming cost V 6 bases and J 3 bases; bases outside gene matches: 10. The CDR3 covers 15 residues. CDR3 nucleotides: TGTGCCAGCAGACGGACCTACGGGACAGACACTGAAGCTTTCTTT. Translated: CASRRTYGTDTEAFF. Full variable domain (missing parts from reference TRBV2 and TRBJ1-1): EPEVTQTPSHQVTQMGQEVILRCVPISNHLYFYWYRQILGQKVEFLVSFYNNEISEKSEIFDDQFSVERPDGSNFTLKIRSTKLEDSAMYFCASRRTYGTDTEAFFGQGTRLTVV.

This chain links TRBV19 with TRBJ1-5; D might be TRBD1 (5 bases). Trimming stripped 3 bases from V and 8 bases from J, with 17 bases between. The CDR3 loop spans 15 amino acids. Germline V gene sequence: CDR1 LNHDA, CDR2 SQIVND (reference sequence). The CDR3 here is CASSIRQMSGEPQHF. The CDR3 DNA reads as TGTGCCAGTAGTATTAGACAGATGTCCGGAGAGCCCCAGCATTTT. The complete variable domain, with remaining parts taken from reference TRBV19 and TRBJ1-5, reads DGGITQSPKYLFRKEGQNVTLSCEQNLNHDAMYWYRQDPGQGLRLIYYSQIVNDFQKGDIAEGYSVSREKKESFPLTVTSAQKNPTAFYLCASSIRQMSGEPQHFGDGTRLSIL.

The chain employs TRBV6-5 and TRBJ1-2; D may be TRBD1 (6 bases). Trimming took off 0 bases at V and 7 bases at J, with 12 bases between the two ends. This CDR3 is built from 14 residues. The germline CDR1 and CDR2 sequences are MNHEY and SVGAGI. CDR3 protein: CASSYSPRQAGYTF. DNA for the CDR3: TGTGCCAGCAGTTACTCCCCCCGACAGGCTGGCTACACCTTC.

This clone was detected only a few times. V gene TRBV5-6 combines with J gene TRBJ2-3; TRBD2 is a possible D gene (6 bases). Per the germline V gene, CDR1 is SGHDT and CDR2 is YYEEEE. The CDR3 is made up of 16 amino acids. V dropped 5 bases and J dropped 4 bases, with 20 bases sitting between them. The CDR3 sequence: CASSSGTLLVADTQYF. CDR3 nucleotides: TGTGCCAGCAGTTCCGGGACTCTCTTGGTTGCAGATACGCAGTATTTT.

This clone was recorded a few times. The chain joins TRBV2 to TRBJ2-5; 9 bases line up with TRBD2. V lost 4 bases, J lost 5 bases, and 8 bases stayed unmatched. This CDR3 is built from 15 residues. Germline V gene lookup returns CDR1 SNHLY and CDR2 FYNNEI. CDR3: CASSGLAGLQETQYF. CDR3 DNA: TGTGCCAGCAGTGGTCTAGCGGGGTTACAGGAGACCCAGTACTTC.

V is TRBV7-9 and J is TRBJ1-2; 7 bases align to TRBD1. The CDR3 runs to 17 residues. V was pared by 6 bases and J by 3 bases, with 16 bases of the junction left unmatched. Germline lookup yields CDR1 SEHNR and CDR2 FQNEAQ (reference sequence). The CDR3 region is CASSPTSGGGRHYGYTF. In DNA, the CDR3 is TGTGCCAGCAGTCCAACTAGTGGAGGGGGCAGACACTATGGCTACACCTTC.

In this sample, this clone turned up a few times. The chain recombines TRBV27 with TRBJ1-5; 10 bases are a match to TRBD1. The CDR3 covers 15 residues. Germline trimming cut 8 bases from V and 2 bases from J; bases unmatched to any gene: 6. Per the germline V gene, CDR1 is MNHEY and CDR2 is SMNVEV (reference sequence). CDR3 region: CASRKGTGGNQPQHF. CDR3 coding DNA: TGTGCCAGCCGGAAGGGGACAGGGGGCAATCAGCCCCAGCATTTT.

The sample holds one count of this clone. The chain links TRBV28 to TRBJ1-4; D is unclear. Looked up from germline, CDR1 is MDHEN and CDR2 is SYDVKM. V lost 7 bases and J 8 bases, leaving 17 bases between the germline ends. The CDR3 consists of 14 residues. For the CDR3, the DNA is TGTGCCAGCACCCCATGGGAGGTGGGCGAAAAACTGTTTTTT. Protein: CASTPWEVGEKLFF.

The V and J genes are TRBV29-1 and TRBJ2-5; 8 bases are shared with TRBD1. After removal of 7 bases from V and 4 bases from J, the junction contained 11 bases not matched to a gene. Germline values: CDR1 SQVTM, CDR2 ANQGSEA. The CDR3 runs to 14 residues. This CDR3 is CSARGTGQSETQYF. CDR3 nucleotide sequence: TGCAGCGCCCGAGGGACAGGCCAGTCAGAGACCCAGTACTTC.

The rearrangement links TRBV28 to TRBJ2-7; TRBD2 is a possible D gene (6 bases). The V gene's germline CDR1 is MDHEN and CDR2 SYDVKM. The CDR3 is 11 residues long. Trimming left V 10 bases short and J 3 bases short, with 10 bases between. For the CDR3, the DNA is TGTGCCATCGGCGGGGTCTACGAGCAGTACTTC. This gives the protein CAIGGVYEQYF. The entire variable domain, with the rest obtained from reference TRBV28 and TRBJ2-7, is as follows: DVKVTQSSRYLVKRTGEKVFLECVQDMDHENMFWYRQDPGLGLRLIYFSYDVKMKEKGDIPEGYSVSREKKERFSLILESASTNQTSMYLCAIGGVYEQYFGPGTRLTVT.

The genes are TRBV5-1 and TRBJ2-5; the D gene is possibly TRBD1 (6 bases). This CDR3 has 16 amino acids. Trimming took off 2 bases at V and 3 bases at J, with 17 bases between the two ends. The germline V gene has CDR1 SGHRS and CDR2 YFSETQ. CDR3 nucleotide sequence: TGCGCCAGCAGCTTCGGCACAGGGCCGGGCAAAGAGACCCAGTACTTC. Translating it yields CASSFGTGPGKETQYF.

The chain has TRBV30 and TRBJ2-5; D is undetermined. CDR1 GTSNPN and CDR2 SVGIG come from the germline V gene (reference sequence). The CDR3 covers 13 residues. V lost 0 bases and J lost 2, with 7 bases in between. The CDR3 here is CAWSVEWQETQYF. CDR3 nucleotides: TGTGCCTGGAGTGTTGAGTGGCAAGAGACCCAGTACTTC.

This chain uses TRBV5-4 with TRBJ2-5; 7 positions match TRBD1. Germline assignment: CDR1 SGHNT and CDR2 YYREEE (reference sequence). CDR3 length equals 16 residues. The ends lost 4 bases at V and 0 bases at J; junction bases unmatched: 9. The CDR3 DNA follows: TGTGCCAGCAGCAAAGTACAGGGGTTTAACCAAGAGACCCAGTACTTC. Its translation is CASSKVQGFNQETQYF.

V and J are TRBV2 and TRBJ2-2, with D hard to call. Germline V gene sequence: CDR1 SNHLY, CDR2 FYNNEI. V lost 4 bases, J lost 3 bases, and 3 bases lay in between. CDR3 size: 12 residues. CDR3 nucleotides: TGTGCCAGCAGTGCAGACACCGGGGAGCTGTTTTTT. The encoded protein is CASSADTGELFF.

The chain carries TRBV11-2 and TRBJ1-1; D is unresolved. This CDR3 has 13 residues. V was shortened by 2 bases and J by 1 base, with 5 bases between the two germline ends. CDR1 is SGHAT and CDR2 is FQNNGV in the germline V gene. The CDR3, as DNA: TGTGCCAGCAGCTTACAGGAGAACACTGAAGCTTTCTTT. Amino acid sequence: CASSLQENTEAFF.

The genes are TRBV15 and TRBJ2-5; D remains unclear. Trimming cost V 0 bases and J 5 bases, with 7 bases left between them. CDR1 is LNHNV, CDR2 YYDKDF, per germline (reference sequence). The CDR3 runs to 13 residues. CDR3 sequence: CATSRDLTETQYF. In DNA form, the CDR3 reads TGTGCCACCAGCAGAGATCTAACGGAGACCCAGTACTTC.

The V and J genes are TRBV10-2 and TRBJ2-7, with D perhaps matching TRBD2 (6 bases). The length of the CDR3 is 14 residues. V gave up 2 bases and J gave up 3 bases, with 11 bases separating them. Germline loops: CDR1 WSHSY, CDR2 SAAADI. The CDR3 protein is CASSEIERVYEQYF. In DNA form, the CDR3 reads TGCGCCAGCAGTGAGATTGAGCGGGTCTACGAGCAGTACTTC.

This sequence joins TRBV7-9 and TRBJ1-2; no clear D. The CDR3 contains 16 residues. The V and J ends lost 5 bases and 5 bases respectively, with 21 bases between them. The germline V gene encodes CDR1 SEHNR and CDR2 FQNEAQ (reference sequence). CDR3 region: CASSPLGGRLNYGYTF. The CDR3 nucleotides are TGTGCCAGCAGCCCTCTTGGAGGCCGATTGAATTATGGCTACACCTTC.